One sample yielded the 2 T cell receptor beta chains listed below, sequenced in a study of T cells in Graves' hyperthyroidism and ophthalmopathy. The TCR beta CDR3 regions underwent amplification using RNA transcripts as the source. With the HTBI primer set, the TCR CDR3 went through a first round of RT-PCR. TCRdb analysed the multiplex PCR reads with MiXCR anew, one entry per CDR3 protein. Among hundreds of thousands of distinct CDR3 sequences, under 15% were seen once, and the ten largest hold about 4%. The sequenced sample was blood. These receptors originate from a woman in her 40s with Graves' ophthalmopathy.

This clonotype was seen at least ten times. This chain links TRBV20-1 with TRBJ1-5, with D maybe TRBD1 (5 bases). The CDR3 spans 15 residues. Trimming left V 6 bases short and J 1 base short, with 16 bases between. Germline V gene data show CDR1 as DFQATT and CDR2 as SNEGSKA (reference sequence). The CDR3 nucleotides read TGCAGTGCCATTACCGGGGGAGGGAGCAATCAGCCCCAGCATTTT. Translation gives CSAITGGGSNQPQHF.

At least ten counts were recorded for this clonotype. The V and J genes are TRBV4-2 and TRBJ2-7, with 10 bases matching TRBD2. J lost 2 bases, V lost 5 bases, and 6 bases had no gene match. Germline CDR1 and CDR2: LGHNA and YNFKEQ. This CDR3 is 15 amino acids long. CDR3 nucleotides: TGTGCCAGCAGCTATACTAGCGGGAAGCCCTACGAGCAGTACTTC. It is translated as CASSYTSGKPYEQYF.